This entry lists 18 T cell receptor beta chains sequenced from one sample in a study of blood T cell repertoires in COVID-19. The method was immunoSEQ multiplex PCR; TCRdb's version includes in-frame clones alone and lacks a portion of them. The sample holds fewer than 150,000 clones, approximately 83% seen once. The specimen was peripheral blood. The receptors originated from a woman aged 45-65 years who had recovered from COVID-19.

This chain uses TRBV11-3 with TRBJ2-7, with 7 positions matching TRBD2. This CDR3 region has 15 residues. Germline-derived CDR1 and CDR2 are SGHNT and YENEEA. The junction had 10 bases not matched to a gene; V was cut back by 3 bases and J by 5 bases. CDR3 bases: TGTGCCAGCAGCTTCCGTGGGGAGGGCCTCCACGAGCAGTACTTC. Translated: CASSFRGEGLHEQYF.

The chain links TRBV30 to TRBJ2-1; possible D gene TRBD1, 5 bases. The CDR3 runs to 13 residues. Per germline, CDR1 GTSNPN and CDR2 SVGIG (reference sequence). The germline V and J ends were trimmed by 2 bases and 8 bases, with 13 bases remaining between them. In DNA, the CDR3 is TGTGCCTGGAGTTTCCAGGGTGGGCATGAGCAGTTCTTC. Its protein is CAWSFQGGHEQFF.

This clone was observed a few times. V and J are TRBV5-1 and TRBJ1-2; 9 bases align to TRBD1. CDR1 is SGHRS, CDR2 YFSETQ, per germline. The CDR3 covers 15 residues. With V trimmed by 2 bases and J by 5 bases, 7 bases remained unmatched. The CDR3 is CASSLQGALEYGYTF. Written as DNA, the CDR3 is TGCGCCAGCAGCTTACAGGGGGCGCTTGAGTATGGCTACACCTTC.

The sample holds one count of this clone. The chain links TRBV29-1 to TRBJ2-5; a possible D gene is TRBD2 (6 bases). V was trimmed by 7 bases and J by 5 bases, leaving 14 bases between them. Germline CDR1 reads SQVTM; CDR2 reads ANQGSEA. The CDR3 has 12 residues. In DNA, the CDR3 is TGCAGCGCCTCGGAGGGTGGGGAGACCCAGTACTTC. It translates to CSASEGGETQYF.

This clone came up a few times. The rearrangement joins TRBV7-9 to TRBJ1-2; tentative D call: TRBD1 (6 bases). This CDR3 is built from 15 residues. V lost 5 bases to trimming and J lost 3 bases, with 16 bases between them. Germline-derived CDR1 and CDR2 are SEHNR and FQNEAQ (reference sequence). CDR3 amino acids: CASSPQGVRDYGYTF. In nucleotides, the CDR3 is TGTGCCAGCAGCCCACAGGGTGTTAGAGACTATGGCTACACCTTC.

The genes are TRBV7-8 and TRBJ2-7; D is perhaps TRBD1 (6 bases). Trimming cost V 1 base and J 3 bases, with 13 bases left between them. The CDR3 length is 15 residues. Germline values: CDR1 SGHVS, CDR2 FQNEAQ. The CDR3 protein is CASSLGGRGLYEQYF. DNA for the CDR3: TGTGCCAGCAGCTTAGGGGGGCGAGGGCTCTACGAGCAGTACTTC.

The V gene is TRBV28, the J gene TRBJ2-5; possible D gene TRBD2, 6 bases. CDR3 size: 16 residues. V lost 5 bases and J lost 6, with 22 bases in between. The germline CDR1 and CDR2 sequences are MDHEN and SYDVKM. CDR3 DNA sequence: TGTGCCAGCAGTCTAAAAGACGGCGGGGTGCTGAAGACCCAGTACTTC. Encoded protein: CASSLKDGGVLKTQYF.

This clone was seen a single time. This chain uses TRBV11-3 with TRBJ1-1, with TRBD1 matching over 10 bases. The trim removed 8 bases at V and 7 bases at J, leaving 7 bases unmatched. Germline CDR1 is SGHNT and CDR2 is YENEEA. The CDR3 has 13 residues. The CDR3 region is CASGRDRGIEAFF. The CDR3, as DNA: TGTGCCAGCGGCCGGGACAGGGGAATTGAAGCTTTCTTT.

J is TRBJ1-1 and V is TRBV30, with D maybe TRBD1 (6 bases). The CDR3 sequence is 12 residues long. Germline lookup yields CDR1 GTSNPN and CDR2 SVGIG (reference sequence). V was shortened by 8 bases and J by 1 base, with 11 bases between the two germline ends. The CDR3 region has the DNA TGTGCCGGGGGACACCGGAACACTGAAGCTTTCTTT. Residues: CAGGHRNTEAFF.

The chain recombines TRBV12-3 or TRBV12-4 with TRBJ2-7, with no clear D. Trimming removed 8 bases at V and 7 bases at J, with 15 bases between. This CDR3 comprises 12 residues. The CDR3 DNA reads TGTGCCAGCCGTACACGGGTAGGTGAGCAGTACTTC. It translates to CASRTRVGEQYF.

This chain links TRBV5-4 with TRBJ1-2; no reliable D call. This CDR3 has 15 amino acids. Trimming removed 0 bases at V and 6 bases at J, with 15 bases between. The germline V gene encodes CDR1 SGHNT and CDR2 YYREEE (reference sequence). CDR3 amino acids: CASSLDLGGLDGYTF. The CDR3 bases are TGTGCCAGCAGCTTGGATTTGGGAGGACTGGATGGCTACACCTTC.

The V gene is TRBV30, the J gene TRBJ2-1, with TRBD2 as a possible D gene (6 bases). The V end lost 3 bases, the J end lost 5 bases, and 17 bases lay between the germline ends. The CDR3 extends over 15 amino acids. The germline gives CDR1 GTSNPN, CDR2 SVGIG (reference sequence). CDR3 sequence reads: CAWRTRGLLNNEQFF. CDR3 coding DNA: TGTGCCTGGAGGACCCGGGGACTTTTAAACAATGAGCAGTTCTTC.

The chain links TRBV11-2 to TRBJ1-2, with 8 nucleotides matching TRBD1. J was trimmed by 6 bases and V by 1 base; bases with no gene match: 4. The CDR3 is 14 residues long. Germline V gene sequence: CDR1 SGHAT, CDR2 FQNNGV. For the CDR3, the DNA is TGTGCCAGCAGCTTAGCAGGGGGCGTTAATGGCTACACCTTC. Encoded protein: CASSLAGGVNGYTF.

The rearrangement uses TRBV3-1 (or the pseudogene TRBV3-2) and TRBJ2-2; 8 bases align to TRBD2. CDR3 length: 16 amino acids. Per germline, CDR1 LGHDT and CDR2 YNNKEL (reference sequence). Trimming at V came to 2 bases and at J to 5 bases, leaving 7 bases not matched to a gene. In DNA, the CDR3 is TGTGCCAGCAGCCAATTAGCGGGGAGATGGACCGGGGAGCTGTTTTTT. As protein: CASSQLAGRWTGELFF.

The chain has TRBV18 and TRBJ2-1; D possibly corresponds to TRBD2 (5 bases). V lost 1 base to trimming and J lost 5 bases, with 9 bases between them. This CDR3 spans 14 amino acids. CDR1 KGHSH and CDR2 LQKENI come from the germline V gene. CDR3 DNA: TGTGCCAGCTCACCACTGAGGGAGAACAATGAGCAGTTCTTC. Amino acid sequence: CASSPLRENNEQFF.

The V gene is TRBV15, the J gene TRBJ2-7; D may be TRBD2 (5 bases). Germline loops: CDR1 LNHNV, CDR2 YYDKDF (reference sequence). The CDR3 is made up of 14 amino acids. V was shortened by 0 bases and J by 3 bases, with 9 bases between the two germline ends. CDR3 nucleotides: TGTGCCACCAGCAGAGATGCGGGCTTCTACGAGCAGTACTTC. It yields the protein CATSRDAGFYEQYF.

This chain uses TRBV3-1 (or the pseudogene TRBV3-2) with TRBJ1-4; D uncertain. This CDR3 is 18 amino acids long. Germline CDR1 LGHDT, CDR2 YNNKEL (reference sequence). V was pared by 0 bases and J by 0 bases, with 14 bases between. The CDR3: CASSQDPNAEATNEKLFF. CDR3 DNA: TGTGCCAGCAGCCAAGATCCCAACGCGGAAGCAACTAATGAAAAACTGTTTTTT.

The chain employs TRBV6-5 and TRBJ1-5; no reliable D call. The V gene lost 6 bases and the J gene lost 1 base, with 7 bases spanning the gap. Germline values: CDR1 MNHEY, CDR2 SVGAGI. The CDR3 is made up of 13 amino acids. CDR3 DNA sequence: TGTGCCAGCAGGGTCCTAAGCAATCAGCCCCAGCATTTT. This gives the protein CASRVLSNQPQHF.